The entry below describes one T cell receptor (beta chain). TCRdb re-derived calls from the 5' RACE reads in MiXCR, one entry per CDR3 protein. The data hold about 140,000 distinct CDR3 sequences, with just under 7.5% observed a single time. The data are from a study of CD8 T cells in ankylosing spondylitis. The length of the CDR3 is 15 residues. Trimming pared 3 bases from V and 1 base from J, leaving 13 bases between. CDR1 and CDR2 from the germline V gene are SGHRS and YFSETQ. The sample was blood, either unsorted or a sorted T cell fraction (not recorded which). The chain employs TRBV5-1 and TRBJ1-2, with D possibly being TRBD1 (6 bases). This sequence was found in a female donor with ankylosing spondylitis or in good health (not recorded which). CDR3 protein: CASSSETGFNYGYTF. The CDR3 DNA reads as TGCGCCAGCAGCTCCGAGACAGGATTTAACTATGGCTACACCTTC. Together with reference TRBV5-1 and TRBJ1-2, the CDR3 gives the full variable domain: KAGVTQTPRYLIKTRGQQVTLSCSPISGHRSVSWYQQTPGQGLQFLFEYFSETQRNKGNFPGRFSGRQFSNSRSEMNVSTLELGDSALYLCASSSETGFNYGYTFGSGTRLTVV.